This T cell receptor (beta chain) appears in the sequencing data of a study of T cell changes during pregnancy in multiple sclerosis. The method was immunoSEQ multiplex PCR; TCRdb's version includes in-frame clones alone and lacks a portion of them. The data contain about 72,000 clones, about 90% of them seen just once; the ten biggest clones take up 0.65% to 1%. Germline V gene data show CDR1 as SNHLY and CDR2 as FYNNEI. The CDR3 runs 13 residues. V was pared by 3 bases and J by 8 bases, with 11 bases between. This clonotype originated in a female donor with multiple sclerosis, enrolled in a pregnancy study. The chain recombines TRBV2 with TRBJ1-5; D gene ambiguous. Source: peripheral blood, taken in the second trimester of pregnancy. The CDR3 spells CASSDSEDEPQHF. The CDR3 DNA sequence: TGTGCCAGCAGTGATTCGGAGGACGAGCCCCAGCATTTT.